This T cell receptor (beta chain) was retrieved from a study of blood T cell repertoires in COVID-19. As for the study in general: The study drew acute and convalescent COVID-19 samples from the United States, Italy and Spain. The analysed material was cDNA or gDNA that came from T cells, B-cell-depleted T cells, or PBMCs.

In the original processing: It was from reference gene primer amplification that nucleated cell counts were estimated. Sequenced by immunoSEQ multiplex PCR; TCRdb stores in-frame clones only, minus some. V and J calls and clone size follow that table, whereas D and trimming were derived from the DNA. In the table there are around 290,000 clones, around 89% of which are singletons. Germline V gives CDR1 LNHDA, CDR2 SQIVND (reference sequence). There are 14 residues in the CDR3. The V and J ends lost 6 bases and 7 bases, in that order; junction bases with no gene match: 9. The rearrangement links TRBV19 to TRBJ1-5; 7 bases match TRBD1. This sequence originates from a man aged 35-49 years with acute or convalescent COVID-19. Sequenced material: peripheral blood. The CDR3 reads CASSSTGREQPQHF. CDR3 bases: TGTGCCAGTAGCTCGACAGGGAGAGAGCAGCCCCAGCATTTT.